This passage covers 11 T cell receptor beta chains from one sample sequenced in a study of blood T cell repertoires in COVID-19. Sequenced by immunoSEQ multiplex PCR; TCRdb stores in-frame clones only, minus some. This table holds roughly 240,000 clones, around 89% found once. Sequenced input: PBMCs or T cells enriched from blood (not recorded which). The receptors shown here come from a woman aged 35 to 49 with acute COVID-19.

The rearrangement joins TRBV20-1 to TRBJ2-7; D possibly corresponds to TRBD2 (5 bases). This CDR3 region has 11 residues. Trimming pared 6 bases from V and 5 bases from J, leaving 11 bases between. Germline V gives CDR1 DFQATT, CDR2 SNEGSKA (reference sequence). The CDR3 DNA sequence: TGCAGTGCCCCATCCGGGGACGAGCAGTACTTC. Its translation: CSAPSGDEQYF.

This chain connects TRBV18 to TRBJ1-1; no clear D gene. The CDR3 length is 14 residues. V lost 1 base, J lost 4 bases, and 10 bases lay in between. CDR1 is KGHSH, CDR2 LQKENI, per germline. For the CDR3, the DNA is TGTGCCAGCTCACCACTAAGGGAGGGCACTGAAGCTTTCTTT. Its protein is CASSPLREGTEAFF.

The chain combines TRBV9 with TRBJ2-3; 10 bases map to TRBD2. Germline V lookup: CDR1 SGDLS, CDR2 YYNGEE. V lost 3 bases to trimming and J lost 5 bases; unmatched junction nucleotides: 18. The CDR3 runs 19 residues. The CDR3 coding sequence is TGTGCCAGCAGCGGCTCCGGTCCAGCGGGGGGGCCGAACATAGATACGCAGTATTTT. It codes for CASSGSGPAGGPNIDTQYF.

The chain recombines TRBV6-5 with TRBJ1-4, with TRBD1 matching over 8 bases. CDR1 and CDR2 (germline): MNHEY, SVGAGI. The CDR3 sequence is 15 residues long. V shed 6 bases and J 3 bases; nucleotides not matched to a gene: 6. The CDR3 DNA is TGTGCCAGCAGACCCGGACAGGGCTCTAATGAAAAACTGTTTTTT. This translates into CASRPGQGSNEKLFF.

The chain links TRBV14 to TRBJ1-2; possibly TRBD1 for D (5 bases). From germline, CDR1 is SGHDN and CDR2 FVKESK. The CDR3 is made up of 13 amino acids. Trimming took off 4 bases at V and 4 bases at J, with 10 bases between the two ends. CDR3 in DNA: TGTGCCAGCAGCCCACGGACAACCTATGGCTACACCTTC. This translates into CASSPRTTYGYTF.

The rearrangement links TRBV5-1 to TRBJ1-1; D call uncertain. The CDR3 totals 15 residues. Germline-derived CDR1 and CDR2 are SGHRS and YFSETQ. Trimming took off 4 bases at V and 1 base at J, with 14 bases between the two ends. Here the CDR3 reads CASSLRQAGNTEAFF. CDR3 DNA sequence: TGCGCCAGCAGCCTTCGCCAGGCGGGGAACACTGAAGCTTTCTTT.

The chain joins TRBV2 to TRBJ1-3; 7 bases line up with TRBD1. The CDR3 has 14 residues. The V gene's germline CDR1 is SNHLY and CDR2 FYNNEI. Unmatched junction bases numbered 3, after V lost 7 bases and J lost 0 bases. The CDR3 DNA follows: TGTGCCAGCACAGACAGGGCCTCTGGAAACACCATATATTTT. It specifies CASTDRASGNTIYF.

The rearrangement uses TRBV30 and TRBJ1-3, with D unclear. Trimming shortened V by 2 bases and J by 0 bases, and 8 bases separated the two germline ends. This CDR3 region has 14 residues. Germline values: CDR1 GTSNPN, CDR2 SVGIG (reference sequence). CDR3 in amino acids: CAWSSVLSGNTIYF. In DNA form, the CDR3 reads TGTGCCTGGAGTAGCGTTCTCTCTGGAAACACCATATATTTT.

The chain recombines TRBV5-4 with TRBJ2-7; TRBD1 matches 11 bases. J was trimmed by 3 bases and V by 3 bases; bases with no gene match: 2. CDR1 is SGHNT and CDR2 is YYREEE in the germline V gene (reference sequence). The CDR3 has 14 residues. The CDR3 is CASSSGTGGYEQYF. The CDR3 region has the DNA TGTGCCAGCAGCTCCGGGACAGGGGGCTACGAGCAGTACTTC.

CDR3 DNA sequence: TGTGCCAGCAGCCCGAGAGGGACAGGTGCCTATGGCTACACCTTC. Protein product: CASSPRGTGAYGYTF. V is TRBV9 and J is TRBJ1-2, with TRBD1 matching over 8 bases. This CDR3 has 15 residues. Germline V CDR1 and CDR2: SGDLS, YYNGEE. V gave up 4 bases and J gave up 4 bases; unmatched junction bases: 9.

This clone has a count of ten or more. This chain uses TRBV7-9 with TRBJ2-2; 10 positions match TRBD2. Per germline, CDR1 SEHNR and CDR2 FQNEAQ (reference sequence). J was trimmed by 2 bases and V by 6 bases; bases with no gene match: 9. This CDR3 has 17 residues. CDR3 DNA: TGTGCCAGCAGAGGATCGTCTAGCGGGAGTAACACCGGGGAGCTGTTTTTT. It specifies CASRGSSSGSNTGELFF.